The present TCR beta chain was sequenced within a study of cytomegalovirus exposure and HLA in healthy donors. The CDR3 consists of 16 residues. The V and J ends lost 4 bases and 4 bases, in that order; junction bases with no gene match: 11. Germline lookup yields CDR1 SGHTA and CDR2 FQGNSA. With 60 Vbeta and 13 Jbeta primers, the PCR was carried out. Measured with immunoSEQ multiplex PCR; TCRdb has only the in-frame clones, and not every one. This sample has roughly 100,000 clones, with 80% to 85% found just once. Sample: PBMCs. The receptor's source is a young man in good health and CMV-seropositive. The chain is built from TRBV7-2 and TRBJ2-3, with TRBD1 matching over 7 bases. The DNA for the CDR3 is TGTGCCAGCAGCTCTGGACAGGCTCTATGGGCAGATACGCAGTATTTT. This translates into CASSSGQALWADTQYF.